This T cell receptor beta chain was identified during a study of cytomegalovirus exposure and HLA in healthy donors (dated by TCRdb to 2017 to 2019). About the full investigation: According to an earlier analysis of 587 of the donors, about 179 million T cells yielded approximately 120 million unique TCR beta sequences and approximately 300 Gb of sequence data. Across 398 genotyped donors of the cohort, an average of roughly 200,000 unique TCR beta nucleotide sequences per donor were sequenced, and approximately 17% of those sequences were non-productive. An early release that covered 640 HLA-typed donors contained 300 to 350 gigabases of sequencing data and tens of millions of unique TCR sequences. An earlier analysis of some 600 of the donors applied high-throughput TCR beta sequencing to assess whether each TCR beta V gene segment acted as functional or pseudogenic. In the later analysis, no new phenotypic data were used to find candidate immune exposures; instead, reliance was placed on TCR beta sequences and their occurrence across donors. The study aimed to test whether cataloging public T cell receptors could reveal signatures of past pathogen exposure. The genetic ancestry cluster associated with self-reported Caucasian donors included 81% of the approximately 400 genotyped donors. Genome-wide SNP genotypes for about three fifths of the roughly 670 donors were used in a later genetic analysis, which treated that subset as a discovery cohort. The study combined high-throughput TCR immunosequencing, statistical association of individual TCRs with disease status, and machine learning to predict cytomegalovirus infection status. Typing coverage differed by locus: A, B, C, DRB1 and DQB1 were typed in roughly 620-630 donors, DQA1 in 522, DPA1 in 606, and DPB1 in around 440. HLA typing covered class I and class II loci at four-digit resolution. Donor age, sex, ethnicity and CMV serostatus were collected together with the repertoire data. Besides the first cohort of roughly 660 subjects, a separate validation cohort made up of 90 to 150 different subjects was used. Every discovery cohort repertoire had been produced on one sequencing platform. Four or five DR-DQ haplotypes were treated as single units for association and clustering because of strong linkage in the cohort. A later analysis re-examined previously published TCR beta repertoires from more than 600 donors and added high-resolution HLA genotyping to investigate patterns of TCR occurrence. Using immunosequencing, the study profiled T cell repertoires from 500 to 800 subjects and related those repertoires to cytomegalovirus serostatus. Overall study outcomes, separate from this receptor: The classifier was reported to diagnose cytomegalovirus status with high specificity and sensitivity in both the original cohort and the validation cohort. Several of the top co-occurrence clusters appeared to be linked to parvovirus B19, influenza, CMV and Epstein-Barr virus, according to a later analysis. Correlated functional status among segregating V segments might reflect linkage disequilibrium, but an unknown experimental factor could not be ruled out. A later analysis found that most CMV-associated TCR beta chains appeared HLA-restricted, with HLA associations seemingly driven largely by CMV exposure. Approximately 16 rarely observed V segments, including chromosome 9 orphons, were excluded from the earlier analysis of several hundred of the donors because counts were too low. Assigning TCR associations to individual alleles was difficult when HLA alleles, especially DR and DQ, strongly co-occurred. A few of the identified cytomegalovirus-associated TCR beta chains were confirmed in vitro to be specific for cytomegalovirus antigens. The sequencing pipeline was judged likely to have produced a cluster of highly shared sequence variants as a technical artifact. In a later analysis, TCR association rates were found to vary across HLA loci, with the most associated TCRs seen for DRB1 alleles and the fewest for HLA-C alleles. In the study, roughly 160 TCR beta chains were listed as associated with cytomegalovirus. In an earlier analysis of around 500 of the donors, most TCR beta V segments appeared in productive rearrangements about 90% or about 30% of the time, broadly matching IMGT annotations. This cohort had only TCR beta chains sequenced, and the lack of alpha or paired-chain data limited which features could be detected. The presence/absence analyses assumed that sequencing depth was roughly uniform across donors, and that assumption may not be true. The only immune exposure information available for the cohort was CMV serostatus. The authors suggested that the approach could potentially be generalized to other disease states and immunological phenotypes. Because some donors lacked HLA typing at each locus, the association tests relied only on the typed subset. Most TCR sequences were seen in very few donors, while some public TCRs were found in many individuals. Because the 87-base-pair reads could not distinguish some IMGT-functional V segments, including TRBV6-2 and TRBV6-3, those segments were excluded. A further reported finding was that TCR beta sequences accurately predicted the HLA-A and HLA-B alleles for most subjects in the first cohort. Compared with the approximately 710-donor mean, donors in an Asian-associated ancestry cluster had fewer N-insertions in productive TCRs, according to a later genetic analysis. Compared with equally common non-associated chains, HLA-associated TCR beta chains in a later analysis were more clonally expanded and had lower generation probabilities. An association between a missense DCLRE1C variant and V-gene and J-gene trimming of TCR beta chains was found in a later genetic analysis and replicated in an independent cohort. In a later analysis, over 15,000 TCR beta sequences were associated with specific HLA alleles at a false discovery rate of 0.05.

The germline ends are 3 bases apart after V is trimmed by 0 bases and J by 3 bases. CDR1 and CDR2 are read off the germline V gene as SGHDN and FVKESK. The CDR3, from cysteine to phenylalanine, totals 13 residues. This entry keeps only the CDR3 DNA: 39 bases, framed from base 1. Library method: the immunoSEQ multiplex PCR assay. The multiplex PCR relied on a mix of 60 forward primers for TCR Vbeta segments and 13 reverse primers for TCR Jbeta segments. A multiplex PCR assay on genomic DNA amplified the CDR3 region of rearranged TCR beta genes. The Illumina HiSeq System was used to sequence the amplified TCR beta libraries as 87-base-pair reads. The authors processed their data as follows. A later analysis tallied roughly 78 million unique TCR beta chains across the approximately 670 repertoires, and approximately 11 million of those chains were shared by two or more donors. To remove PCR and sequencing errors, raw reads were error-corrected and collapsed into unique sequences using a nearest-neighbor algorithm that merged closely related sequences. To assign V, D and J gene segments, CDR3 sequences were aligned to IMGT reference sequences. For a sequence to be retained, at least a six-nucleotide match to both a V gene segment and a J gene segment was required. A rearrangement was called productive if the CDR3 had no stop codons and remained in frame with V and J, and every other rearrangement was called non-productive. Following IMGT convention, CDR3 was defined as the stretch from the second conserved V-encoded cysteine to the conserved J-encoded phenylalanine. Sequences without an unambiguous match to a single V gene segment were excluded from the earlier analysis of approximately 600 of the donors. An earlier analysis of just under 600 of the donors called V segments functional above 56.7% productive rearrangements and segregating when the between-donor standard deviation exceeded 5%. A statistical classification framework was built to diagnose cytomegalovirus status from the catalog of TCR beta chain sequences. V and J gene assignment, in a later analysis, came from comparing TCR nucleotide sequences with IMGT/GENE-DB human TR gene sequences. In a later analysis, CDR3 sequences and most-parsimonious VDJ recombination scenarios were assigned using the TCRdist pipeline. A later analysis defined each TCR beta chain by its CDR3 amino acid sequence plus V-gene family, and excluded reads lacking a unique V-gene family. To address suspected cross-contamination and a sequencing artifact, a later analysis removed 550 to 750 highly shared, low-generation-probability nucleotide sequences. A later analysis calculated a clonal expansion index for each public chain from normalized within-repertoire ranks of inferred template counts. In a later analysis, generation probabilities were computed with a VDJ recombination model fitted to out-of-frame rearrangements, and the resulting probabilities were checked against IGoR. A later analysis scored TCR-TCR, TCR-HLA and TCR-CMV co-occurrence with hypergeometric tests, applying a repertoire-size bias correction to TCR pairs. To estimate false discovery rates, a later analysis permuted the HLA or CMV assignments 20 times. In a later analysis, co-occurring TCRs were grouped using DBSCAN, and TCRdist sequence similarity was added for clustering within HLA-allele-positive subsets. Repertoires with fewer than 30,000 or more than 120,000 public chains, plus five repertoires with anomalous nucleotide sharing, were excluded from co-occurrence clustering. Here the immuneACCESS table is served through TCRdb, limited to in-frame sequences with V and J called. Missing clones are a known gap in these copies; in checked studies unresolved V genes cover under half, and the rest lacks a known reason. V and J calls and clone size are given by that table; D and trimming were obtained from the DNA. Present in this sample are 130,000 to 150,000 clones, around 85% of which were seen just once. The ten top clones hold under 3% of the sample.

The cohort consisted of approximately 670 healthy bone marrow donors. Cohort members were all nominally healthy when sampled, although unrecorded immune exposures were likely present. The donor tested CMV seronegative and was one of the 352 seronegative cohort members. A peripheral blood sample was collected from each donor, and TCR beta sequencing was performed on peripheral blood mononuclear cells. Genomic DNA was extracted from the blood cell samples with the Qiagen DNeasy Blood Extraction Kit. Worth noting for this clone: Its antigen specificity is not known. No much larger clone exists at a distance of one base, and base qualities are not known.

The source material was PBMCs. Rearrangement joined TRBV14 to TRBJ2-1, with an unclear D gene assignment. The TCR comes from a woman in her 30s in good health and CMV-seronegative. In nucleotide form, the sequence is TGTGCCAGCAGCCAAGACAGCTACAATGAGCAGTTCTTC. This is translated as CASSQDSYNEQFF. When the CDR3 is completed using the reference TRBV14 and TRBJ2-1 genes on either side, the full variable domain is EAGVTQFPSHSVIEKGQTVTLRCDPISGHDNLYWYRRVMGKEIKFLLHFVKESKQDESGMPNNRFLAERTGGTYSTLKVQPAELEDSGVYFCASSQDSYNEQFFGPGTRLTVL.